Described below is a single TCR beta chain sequence and its context. Its antigen target is currently unknown. The record has no base qualities; no much larger clone is one base away. CDR1 and CDR2, looked up from the germline V gene (reference sequence), are GTSNPN and SVGIG. Taken from cysteine to phenylalanine, the CDR3 has 13 residues. Just the 39-base CDR3 DNA is kept, in frame starting at base 1. Trimming removed 4 bases from V and 1 base from J, leaving 10 bases between the germline ends. Using the deep immunoSEQ assay, TCR CDR3 regions were amplified from genomic DNA by multiplex PCR. Genomic DNA extracted from each cell subset was distributed evenly over all wells of several immunoSEQ 96-well plates, and each plate served as one replicate. For sorted subsets, roughly 190 ng of genomic DNA, equivalent to around 30,000 T cell genomes, went into each replicate PCR. Purified libraries were measured with a Qubit 3.0 fluorometer, size-checked on a Bioanalyzer 2100, and measured again with the KAPA Library Quantification kit. A separate single-read 150-cycle Illumina NextSeq 550 flow cell was used to sequence each immunoSEQ 96-well plate. Turning to the authors' computational methods: The immunoSEQ output contained only junctional sequences without quality scores, so filtering could not match that applied to full-length reads. To assign V/J genes and CDR3, sequences were annotated using PyIR, a Python wrapper for IgBLAST v1.9, with IMGT germline references. Reads with weak V/J assignments (E-value above 1e-6), missing CDR3, stop codons, out-of-frame junctions, or ambiguous translated residues were removed. A V3J clonotype was defined by an identical inferred V gene, J gene, and CDR3 amino acid sequence. To compute the percentage overlap between repertoires, the number of shared unique clonotypes was divided by the size of the smaller repertoire. Three approaches were used to assess repertoire richness: RTK rarefaction, the Chao1 estimator, and Recon v2.1 estimates of unobserved clonotypes. Generation probabilities for all TCRbeta clonotypes obtained by the gDNA method from a few donors were computed using OLGA. TCRdb retrieved this table from immuneACCESS and kept in-frame rearrangements only. Not all clones are present; in checked studies, unresolved V genes account for under half, and no reason is known for the remainder. The V and J calls and clone size come from that table; D and trimming were worked out from the DNA. The table for this sample lists around 2.1 million clones; 90% to 96% of them were counted only once. Around 0.13% of the sample is in the top ten clones.

The sample belongs to a study of shared clonotypes between healthy human individuals (dated by TCRdb to 2020 to 2022). Regarding the complete study: The cohort included three men and two women between 18 and 49 years of age. For each donor, three plates each were used for CD4 naive and CD4 memory, two plates were used for CD8 naive, and one plate was used for CD8 memory. To estimate repertoire size and how much clonotype sharing occurs between individuals, the study deeply sequenced the blood TCR repertoires of a handful of healthy adults. Libraries were prepared and TCR repertoires were sequenced by different laboratories using diverse techniques, in order to increase sequencing depth and limit assay-specific biases. Between about 0.8 and 9 billion PBMCs per donor were obtained by leukapheresis. Results and caveats for the whole study, not just this receptor: Even with the large sequencing depth, rarefaction of the sorted-subset datasets indicated that sequencing was incomplete. Estimated clonotype richness was generally larger for naive than for memory subsets. Based on pairwise subsampling, the degree of clonotype sharing among donors was expected to be affected by sequencing depth. Sampling was restricted to blood, and TCR repertoires in tissues likely differ from the TCR repertoires found in blood. About 4.5% of naive CD4, more than 3% of naive CD8, approximately 2.2% of memory CD4, and 0.35% to 0.5% of memory CD8 clonotypes were shared across a few donors. Compared with non-shared clonotypes, clonotypes shared by all four sorted-subset donors had higher generation probabilities. Because the study included only a small number of donors, the genetic and exposure-history diversity represented was limited.

The donors were healthy, HIV-negative adults who had no recently reported acute infections or vaccinations. Only Caucasian adults living in Nashville, Tennessee, USA were represented among the donors. CD4+ T cells were enriched by magnetic negative selection, after which naive cells were positively selected on CD45RA and the negative fraction was taken as the memory subset. Blood was collected by leukapheresis, and PBMCs were isolated by Ficoll-Histopaque density gradient centrifugation and then cryopreserved in liquid nitrogen vapor phase. Analytical flow cytometry was used to check the purity and quantity of each magnetically sorted T cell population. Genomic DNA was isolated from each sorted fraction and quantified by UV absorbance on a Nanodrop 2000c.

Sequenced material: naive CD4+ T cells sorted from blood. In the paper's terms, the cell subset or site label means: CD45RA+ positively selected. The TCR sequence derives from a young man in good health. The chain is assembled from TRBV30 and TRBJ1-1; the D region possibly corresponds to TRBD1 (5 bases align). The sequenced DNA: TGTGCCTGGACGACCCAGGGGAACACTGAAGCTTTCTTT. This is translated as CAWTTQGNTEAFF. Supplemented by the reference TRBV30 and TRBJ1-1 proteins around the CDR3, the complete variable domain is SQTIHQWPATLVQPVGSPLSLECTVEGTSNPNLYWYRQAAGRGLQLLFYSVGIGQISSEVPQNLSASRPQDRQFILSSKKLLLSDSGFYLCAWTTQGNTEAFFGQGTRLTVV.